What follows describes a single TCR beta chain. Recovery meant two consecutive negative NP/OP PCR tests, professional clearance, or resolved symptoms. This sample stems from a study of blood T cell repertoires in COVID-19. Study-level background: Samples representing acute and convalescent COVID-19 were sourced from the United States, Italy and Spain.

The germline CDR1 and CDR2 sequences are MGHRA and YSYEKL. Deletions cut 0 bases from V and 3 bases from J, with 9 bases between. This CDR3 spans 15 amino acids. Using immunoSEQ multiplex PCR, the repertoire was profiled, and TCRdb retains in-frame clones only, with some absent. Of some 180,000 clones listed, approximately 85% are singletons. This receptor was obtained from a man aged 40-50 years who had recovered from COVID-19. Sequenced: PBMCs or T cells enriched from blood (not recorded which). The gene calls are TRBV4-1 and TRBJ1-5; D gene ambiguous. The CDR3 DNA reads TGCGCCAGCAGCCAAGATGGAGTGGCCAATCAGCCCCAGCATTTT. Amino acid sequence: CASSQDGVANQPQHF.